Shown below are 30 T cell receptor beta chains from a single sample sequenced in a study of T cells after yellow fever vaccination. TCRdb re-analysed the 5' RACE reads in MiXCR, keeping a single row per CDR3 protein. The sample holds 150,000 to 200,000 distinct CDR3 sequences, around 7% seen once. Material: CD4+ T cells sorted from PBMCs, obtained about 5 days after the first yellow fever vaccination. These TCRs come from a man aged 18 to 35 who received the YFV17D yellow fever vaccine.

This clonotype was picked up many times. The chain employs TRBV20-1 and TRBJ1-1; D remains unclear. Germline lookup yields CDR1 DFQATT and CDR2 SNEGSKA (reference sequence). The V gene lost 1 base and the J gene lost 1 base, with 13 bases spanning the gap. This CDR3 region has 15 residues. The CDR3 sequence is CSARGPRAANTEAFF. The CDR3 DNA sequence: TGCAGTGCTAGAGGTCCCCGGGCGGCGAACACTGAAGCTTTCTTT.

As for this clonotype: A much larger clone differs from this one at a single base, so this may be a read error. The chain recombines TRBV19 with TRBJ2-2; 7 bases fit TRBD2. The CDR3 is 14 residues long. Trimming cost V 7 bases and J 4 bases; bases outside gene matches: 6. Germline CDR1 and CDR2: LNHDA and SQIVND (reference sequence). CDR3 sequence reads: CASKAGPGTGELFF. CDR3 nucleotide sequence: TGTGCCAGTAAAGCGGGACCTGGCACCGGGGAGCTGTTTTTT.

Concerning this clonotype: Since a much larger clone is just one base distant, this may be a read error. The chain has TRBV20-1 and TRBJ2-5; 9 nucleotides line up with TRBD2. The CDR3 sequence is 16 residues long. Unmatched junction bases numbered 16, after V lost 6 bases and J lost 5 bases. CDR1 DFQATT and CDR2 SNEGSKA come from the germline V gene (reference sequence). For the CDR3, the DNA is TGCAGTGCCGCGAGGACTAGCGCGGGGCCGGGGGAGACCCAGTACTTC. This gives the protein CSAARTSAGPGETQYF.

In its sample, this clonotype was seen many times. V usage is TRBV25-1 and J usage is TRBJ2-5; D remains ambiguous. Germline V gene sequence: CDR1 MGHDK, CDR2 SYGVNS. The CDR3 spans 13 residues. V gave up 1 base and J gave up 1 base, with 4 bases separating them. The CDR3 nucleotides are TGTGCCAGCAGTGAATGGCCCCAAGAGACCCAGTACTTC. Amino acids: CASSEWPQETQYF.

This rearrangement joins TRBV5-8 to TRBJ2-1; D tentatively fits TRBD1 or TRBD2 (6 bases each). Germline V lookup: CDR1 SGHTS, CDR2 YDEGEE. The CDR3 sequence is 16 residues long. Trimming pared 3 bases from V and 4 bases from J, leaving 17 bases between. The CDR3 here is CASSWGLGGSYNEQFF. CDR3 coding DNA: TGTGCCAGCAGCTGGGGTCTCGGGGGCTCTTACAATGAGCAGTTCTTC.

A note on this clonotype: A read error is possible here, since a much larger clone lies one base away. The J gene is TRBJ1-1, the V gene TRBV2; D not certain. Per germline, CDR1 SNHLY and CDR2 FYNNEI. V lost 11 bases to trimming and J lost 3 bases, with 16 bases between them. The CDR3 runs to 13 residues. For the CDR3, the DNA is TGTGCCCCCAGTCGGGAAAGGCACACTGAAGCTTTCTTT. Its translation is CAPSRERHTEAFF.

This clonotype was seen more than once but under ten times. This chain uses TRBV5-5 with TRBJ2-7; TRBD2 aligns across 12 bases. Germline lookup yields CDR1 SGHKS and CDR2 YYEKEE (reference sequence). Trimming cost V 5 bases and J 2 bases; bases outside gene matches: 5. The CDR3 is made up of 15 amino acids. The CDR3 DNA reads TGTGCCAGCAGATCTGGACTAGCGGGGACCTACGAGCAGTACTTC. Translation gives CASRSGLAGTYEQYF.

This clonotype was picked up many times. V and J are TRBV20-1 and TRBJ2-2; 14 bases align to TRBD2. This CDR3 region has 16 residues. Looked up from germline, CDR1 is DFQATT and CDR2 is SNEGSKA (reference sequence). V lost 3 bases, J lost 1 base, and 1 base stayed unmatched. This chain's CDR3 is CSARGLAGENTGELFF. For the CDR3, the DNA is TGCAGTGCTAGGGGACTAGCGGGGGAGAACACCGGGGAGCTGTTTTTT.

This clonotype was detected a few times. The CDR3 spells CASSSSGNNMNTEAFF. For the CDR3, the DNA is TGTGCCAGCAGTTCTTCAGGGAATAACATGAACACTGAAGCTTTCTTT. The chain is built from TRBV6-5 and TRBJ1-1; maybe TRBD1 (5 bases). Germline lookup yields CDR1 MNHEY and CDR2 SVGAGI. Trimming cost V 4 bases and J 0 bases, with 15 bases left between them. This CDR3 spans 16 amino acids.

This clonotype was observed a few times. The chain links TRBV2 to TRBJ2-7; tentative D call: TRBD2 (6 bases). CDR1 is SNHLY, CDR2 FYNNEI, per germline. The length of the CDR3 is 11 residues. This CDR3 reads CARGGEEGQYF. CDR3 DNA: TGTGCAAGGGGTGGCGAGGAGGGGCAGTACTTC.

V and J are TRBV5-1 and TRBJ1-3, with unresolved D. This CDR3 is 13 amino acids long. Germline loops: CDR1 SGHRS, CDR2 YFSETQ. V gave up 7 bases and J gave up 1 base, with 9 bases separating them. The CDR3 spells CASDEGSGNTIYF. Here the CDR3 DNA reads TGCGCCAGCGACGAAGGGTCTGGAAACACCATATATTTT. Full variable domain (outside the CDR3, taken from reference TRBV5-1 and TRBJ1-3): KAGVTQTPRYLIKTRGQQVTLSCSPISGHRSVSWYQQTPGQGLQFLFEYFSETQRNKGNFPGRFSGRQFSNSRSEMNVSTLELGDSALYLCASDEGSGNTIYFGEGSWLTVV.

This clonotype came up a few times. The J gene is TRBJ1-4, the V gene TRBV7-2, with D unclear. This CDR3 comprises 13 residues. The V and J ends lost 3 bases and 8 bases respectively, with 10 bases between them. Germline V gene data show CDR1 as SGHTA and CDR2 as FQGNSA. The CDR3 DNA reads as TGTGCCAGCAGCTTCACAGAACGCGAAAAACTGTTTTTT. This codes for CASSFTEREKLFF.

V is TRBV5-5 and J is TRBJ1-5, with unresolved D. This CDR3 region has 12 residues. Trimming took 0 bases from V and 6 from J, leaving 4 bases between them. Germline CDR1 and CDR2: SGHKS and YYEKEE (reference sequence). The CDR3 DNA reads TGTGCCAGCAGCTTGGATGCTCAGCCCCAGCATTTT. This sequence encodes CASSLDAQPQHF.

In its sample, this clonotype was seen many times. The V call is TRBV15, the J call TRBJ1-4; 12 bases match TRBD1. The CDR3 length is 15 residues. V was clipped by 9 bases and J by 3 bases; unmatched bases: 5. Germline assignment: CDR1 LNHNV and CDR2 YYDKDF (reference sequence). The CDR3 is CATRDRGQPNEKLFF. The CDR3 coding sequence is TGTGCCACAAGGGACAGGGGGCAGCCTAATGAAAAACTGTTTTTT.

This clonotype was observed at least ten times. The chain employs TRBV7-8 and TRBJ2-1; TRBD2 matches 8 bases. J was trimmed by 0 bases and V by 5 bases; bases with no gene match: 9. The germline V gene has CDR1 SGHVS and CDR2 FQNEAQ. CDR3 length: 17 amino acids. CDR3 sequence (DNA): TGTGCCAGCAGCGACCCCGGGAGGGCCAGCTCCTACAATGAGCAGTTCTTC. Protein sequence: CASSDPGRASSYNEQFF.

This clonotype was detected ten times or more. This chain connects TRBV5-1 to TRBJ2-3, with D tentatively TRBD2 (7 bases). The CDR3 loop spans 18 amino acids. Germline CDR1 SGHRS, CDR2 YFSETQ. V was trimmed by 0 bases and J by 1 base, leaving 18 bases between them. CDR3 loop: CASSLGGLSGGRTDTQYF. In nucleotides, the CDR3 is TGCGCCAGCAGCTTGGGGGGCCTATCGGGGGGCCGCACAGATACGCAGTATTTT.

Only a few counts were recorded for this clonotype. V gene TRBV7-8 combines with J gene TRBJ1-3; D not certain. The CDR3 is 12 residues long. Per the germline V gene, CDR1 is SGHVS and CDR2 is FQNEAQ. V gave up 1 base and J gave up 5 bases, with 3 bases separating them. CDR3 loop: CASSLDRNTIYF. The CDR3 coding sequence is TGTGCCAGCAGCTTAGATAGAAACACCATATATTTT.

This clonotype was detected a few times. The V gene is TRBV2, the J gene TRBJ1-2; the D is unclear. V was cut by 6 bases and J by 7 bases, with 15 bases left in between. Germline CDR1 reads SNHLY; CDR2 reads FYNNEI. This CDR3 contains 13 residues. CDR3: CASRAWARFGYTF. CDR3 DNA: TGTGCCAGCAGGGCCTGGGCGAGATTTGGCTACACCTTC.

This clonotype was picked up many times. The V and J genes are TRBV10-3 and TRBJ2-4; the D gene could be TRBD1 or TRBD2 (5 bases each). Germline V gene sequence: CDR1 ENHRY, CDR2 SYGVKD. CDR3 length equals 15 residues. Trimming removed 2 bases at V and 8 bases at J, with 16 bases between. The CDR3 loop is CAISELVGDVYIQYF. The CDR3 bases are TGTGCCATCAGTGAGCTGGTCGGGGACGTATACATTCAGTACTTC.

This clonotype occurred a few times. CDR3 sequence: CASSPPSKTQYF. In nucleotides, the CDR3 is TGTGCCAGCTCACCCCCTTCGAAGACCCAGTACTTC. The chain is built from TRBV18 and TRBJ2-5; D unresolved. The CDR3 length is 12 residues. V shed 3 bases and J shed 6 bases, with 8 bases lying between them. Per the germline V gene, CDR1 is KGHSH and CDR2 is LQKENI.

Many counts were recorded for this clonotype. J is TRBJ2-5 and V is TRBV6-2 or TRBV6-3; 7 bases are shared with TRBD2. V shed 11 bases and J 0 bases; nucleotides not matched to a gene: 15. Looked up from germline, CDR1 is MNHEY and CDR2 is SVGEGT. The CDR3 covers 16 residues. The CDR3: CAANRGVAAYQETQYF. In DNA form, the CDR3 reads TGTGCCGCCAACCGGGGGGTAGCGGCGTACCAAGAGACCCAGTACTTC.

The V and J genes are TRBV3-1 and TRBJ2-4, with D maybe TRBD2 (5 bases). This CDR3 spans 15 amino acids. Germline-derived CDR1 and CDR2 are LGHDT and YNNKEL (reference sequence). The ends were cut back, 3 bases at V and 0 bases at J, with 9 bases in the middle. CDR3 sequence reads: CASSQGGLAKNIQYF. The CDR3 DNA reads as TGTGCCAGCAGCCAGGGCGGGTTAGCCAAAAACATTCAGTACTTC.

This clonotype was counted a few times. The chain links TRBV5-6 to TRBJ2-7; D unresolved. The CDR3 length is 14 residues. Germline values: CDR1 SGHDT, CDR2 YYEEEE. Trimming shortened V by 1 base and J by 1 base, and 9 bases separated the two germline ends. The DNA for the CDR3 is TGTGCCAGCAGCTTGACTGGCGATTCCTACGAGCAGTACTTC. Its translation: CASSLTGDSYEQYF.

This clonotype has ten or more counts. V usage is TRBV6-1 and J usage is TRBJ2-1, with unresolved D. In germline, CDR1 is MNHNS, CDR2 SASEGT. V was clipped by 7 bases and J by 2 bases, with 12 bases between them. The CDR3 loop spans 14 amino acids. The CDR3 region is CASTYRSTYNEQFF. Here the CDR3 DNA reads TGTGCCAGCACCTACCGGTCGACCTACAATGAGCAGTTCTTC.

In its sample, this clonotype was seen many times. As DNA, the CDR3 is TGTGCCAGCAGTTACAGGGACCAAGAGACCCAGTACTTC. Amino acid sequence: CASSYRDQETQYF. The chain uses TRBV12-3 or TRBV12-4 and TRBJ2-5; D is possibly TRBD1 (6 bases). The length of the CDR3 is 13 residues. The V end was cut by 4 bases, the J end by 0 bases, with 6 bases between.

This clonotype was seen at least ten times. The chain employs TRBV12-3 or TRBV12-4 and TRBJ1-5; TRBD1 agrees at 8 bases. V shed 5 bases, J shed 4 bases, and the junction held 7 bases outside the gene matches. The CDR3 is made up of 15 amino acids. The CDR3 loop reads CASSHGTGLNQPQHF. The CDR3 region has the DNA TGTGCCAGCAGTCACGGGACAGGACTGAATCAGCCCCAGCATTTT.

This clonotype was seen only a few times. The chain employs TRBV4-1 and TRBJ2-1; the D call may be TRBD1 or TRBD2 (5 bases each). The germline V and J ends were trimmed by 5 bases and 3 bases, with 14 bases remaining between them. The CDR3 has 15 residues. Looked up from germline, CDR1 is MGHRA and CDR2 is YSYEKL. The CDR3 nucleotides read TGCGCCAGCAGCGGGGGACCAAGGGGCTACAATGAGCAGTTCTTC. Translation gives CASSGGPRGYNEQFF.

CDR3 amino acids: CASRFRTENDQPQHF. Written as DNA, the CDR3 is TGTGCCAGCAGGTTCAGGACAGAGAACGATCAGCCCCAGCATTTT. J is TRBJ1-5 and V is TRBV6-1, with TRBD1 as a possible D gene (6 bases). Between the trimmed V and J ends, which lost 6 bases and 5 bases, there was a span of 17 bases. This CDR3 has 15 residues. CDR1 and CDR2 from the germline V gene are MNHNS and SASEGT.

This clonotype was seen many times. CDR3 DNA sequence: TGTGCCAGCAGCCAAAAATGGGAGAACACTGAAGCTTTCTTT. Its protein product is CASSQKWENTEAFF. The rearrangement links TRBV3-1 to TRBJ1-1, with no clear D. The germline V gene encodes CDR1 LGHDT and CDR2 YNNKEL (reference sequence). The CDR3 is 14 residues long. Trimming removed 2 bases from V and 1 base from J, with 8 bases in between.

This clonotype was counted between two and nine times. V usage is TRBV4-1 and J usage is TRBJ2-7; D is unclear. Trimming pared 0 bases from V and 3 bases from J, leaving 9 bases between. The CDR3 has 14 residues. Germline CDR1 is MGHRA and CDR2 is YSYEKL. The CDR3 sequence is CASSQENSGYEQYV. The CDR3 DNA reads TGCGCCAGCAGCCAAGAAAACTCCGGCTACGAGCAGTACGTC.